This T cell receptor beta chain is from a study of cytomegalovirus exposure and HLA in healthy donors. Points from the study as a whole: HLA alleles showed associations with some 17,000 TCR beta sequences in a later analysis, at a 0.05 false discovery rate.

Primers included in the PCR were 60 Vbeta and 13 Jbeta primers. The protocol was immunoSEQ multiplex PCR, while the TCRdb copy is restricted to in-frame clones and leaves out a portion. Among 100,000 to 150,000 clones listed, 77% were seen once. A remark on this clone: Its antigen is undetermined.

The CDR3 is 15 amino acids. Germline lookup yields CDR1 LNHDA and CDR2 SQIVND (reference sequence). Unmatched junction bases numbered 5, after V lost 6 bases and J lost 2 bases. The chain employs TRBV19 and TRBJ1-4; TRBD1 aligns across 8 bases. Source material: PBMCs. The clonotype originates from a male donor in good health and CMV-seropositive. The CDR3, as DNA: TGTGCCAGTAGAACTCCAGGGGGCACTAATGAAAAACTGTTTTTT. Amino acids: CASRTPGGTNEKLFF. Together with reference TRBV19 and TRBJ1-4, the CDR3 gives the full variable domain: DGGITQSPKYLFRKEGQNVTLSCEQNLNHDAMYWYRQDPGQGLRLIYYSQIVNDFQKGDIAEGYSVSREKKESFPLTVTSAQKNPTAFYLCASRTPGGTNEKLFFGSGTQLSVL.